The 32 T cell receptor beta chains reported below all come from one sample, sequenced in a study of blood T cell repertoires in COVID-19. Libraries were prepared by immunoSEQ multiplex PCR; TCRdb keeps only in-frame clonotypes and omits some of them. Among about 270,000 clones, approximately 92% were seen once, and the ten largest hold 2% to 3%. The sequenced material came from PBMCs or T cells enriched from blood (not recorded which). The receptors here all came from a woman aged 18 to 35 who had recovered from COVID-19.

The chain combines TRBV24-1 with TRBJ2-7; the match to TRBD1 covers 12 bases. After removal of 4 bases from V and 3 bases from J, the junction contained 15 bases not matched to a gene. This CDR3 region has 19 residues. Germline V gene data show CDR1 as KGHDR and CDR2 as SFDVKD. CDR3 sequence: CATSEESRLRDRGHYEQYF. The CDR3, as DNA: TGTGCCACCAGTGAGGAATCAAGGCTCCGGGACAGGGGGCACTACGAGCAGTACTTC.

This clone is a singleton in its sample. The gene calls are TRBV6-6 and TRBJ2-3; possibly TRBD1 for D (6 bases). Germline-derived CDR1 and CDR2 are MNHNY and SVGAGI (reference sequence). The CDR3 is made up of 16 amino acids. Trimming took off 7 bases at V and 0 bases at J, with 17 bases between the two ends. This chain's CDR3 is CASTPGAISSTDTQYF. The CDR3 DNA reads as TGTGCCAGCACCCCAGGGGCGATCTCTAGCACAGATACGCAGTATTTT.

This clone was recorded once. V gene TRBV5-4 combines with J gene TRBJ1-2; D not certain. Germline-derived CDR1 and CDR2 are SGHNT and YYREEE (reference sequence). Trimming removed 2 bases at V and 4 bases at J, with 12 bases between. The CDR3 is made up of 14 amino acids. CDR3 in DNA: TGTGCCAGCAGCTTTGTGGAGGCGAGCTATGGCTACACCTTC. Protein: CASSFVEASYGYTF.

This CDR3 reads CASSLFLGTSGGHEQFF. The CDR3 DNA reads as TGTGCCAGCAGTTTGTTCCTCGGGACTAGCGGGGGTCATGAGCAGTTCTTC. J is TRBJ2-1 and V is TRBV28; 14 bases map to TRBD2. Per the germline V gene, CDR1 is MDHEN and CDR2 is SYDVKM. The CDR3 extends over 17 amino acids. The ends lost 3 bases at V and 8 bases at J; junction bases unmatched: 9.

The gene calls are TRBV19 and TRBJ1-6, with TRBD1 matching over 7 bases. The CDR3 runs 14 residues. Losses at the gene ends were 7 bases for V and 10 bases for J; bases not matched to a gene: 10. The germline gives CDR1 LNHDA, CDR2 SQIVND (reference sequence). The CDR3 DNA sequence: TGTGCCAGTACCCAGACAGGGTTGGGATCACCCCTCCACTTT. Protein sequence: CASTQTGLGSPLHF.

The chain employs TRBV2 and TRBJ1-1; no firm D call. Trimming stripped 5 bases from V and 1 base from J, with 11 bases between. This CDR3 comprises 14 residues. Germline V lookup: CDR1 SNHLY, CDR2 FYNNEI. CDR3 DNA sequence: TGTGCCAGCAGTTTCGACCCGGGGAACACTGAAGCTTTCTTT. Amino acid sequence: CASSFDPGNTEAFF.

This chain uses TRBV25-1 with TRBJ1-4; maybe TRBD1 (5 bases). There are 13 residues in the CDR3. Germline V gene sequence: CDR1 MGHDK, CDR2 SYGVNS. Trimming removed 8 bases at V and 6 bases at J, with 13 bases between. This chain's CDR3 is CASLKPGDEKLFF. In DNA form, the CDR3 reads TGTGCCAGCCTCAAGCCGGGGGATGAAAAACTGTTTTTT.

The J gene is TRBJ1-3, the V gene TRBV4-2, with 7 bases fitting TRBD1. CDR1 LGHNA and CDR2 YNFKEQ come from the germline V gene. The length of the CDR3 is 17 residues. The V segment lost 0 bases and the J segment 1 base; nucleotides outside the gene matches: 6. CDR3 in amino acids: CASSQEGRQGSGNTIYF. The CDR3, as DNA: TGTGCCAGCAGCCAAGAGGGGAGACAGGGATCTGGAAACACCATATATTTT.

CDR3 sequence: CASSAGTGAAETQYF. The CDR3, as DNA: TGTGCCAGCAGCGCCGGGACAGGGGCTGCGGAGACCCAGTACTTC. J is TRBJ2-5 and V is TRBV9, with 10 nucleotides matching TRBD1. The V gene's germline CDR1 is SGDLS and CDR2 YYNGEE. This CDR3 contains 15 residues. Trimming at V came to 3 bases and at J to 5 bases, leaving 7 bases not matched to a gene.

The chain links TRBV2 to TRBJ1-6; no clear D. The CDR3 has 13 residues. Trimming left V 4 bases short and J 9 bases short, with 10 bases between. In germline, CDR1 is SNHLY, CDR2 FYNNEI. The CDR3 sequence: CASSGRGLSPLHF. CDR3 nucleotide sequence: TGTGCCAGCAGTGGGCGTGGACTTTCACCCCTCCACTTT. Filled out from reference TRBV2 and TRBJ1-6, the complete variable domain reads EPEVTQTPSHQVTQMGQEVILRCVPISNHLYFYWYRQILGQKVEFLVSFYNNEISEKSEIFDDQFSVERPDGSNFTLKIRSTKLEDSAMYFCASSGRGLSPLHFGNGTRLTVT.

V and J are TRBV18 and TRBJ1-2; TRBD1 matches at 8 bases. This CDR3 comprises 14 residues. Germline V gene lookup returns CDR1 KGHSH and CDR2 LQKENI. V gave up 4 bases and J gave up 2 bases; unmatched junction bases: 3. CDR3 protein: CASSLTGDNYGYTF. The CDR3 nucleotides are TGTGCCAGCTCACTGACAGGGGACAACTATGGCTACACCTTC.

The rearrangement uses TRBV7-8 and TRBJ2-7; possibly TRBD1 for D (5 bases). The germline V gene has CDR1 SGHVS and CDR2 FQNEAQ. V gave up 1 base and J gave up 1 base, with 8 bases separating them. CDR3 size: 14 residues. CDR3 in amino acids: CASSLVSGSYEQYF. As DNA, the CDR3 is TGTGCCAGCAGCTTAGTGTCAGGGTCCTACGAGCAGTACTTC.

The V call is TRBV6-4, the J call TRBJ1-1; D call uncertain. The germline V and J ends were trimmed by 3 bases and 2 bases, with 10 bases remaining between them. The V gene's germline CDR1 is MRHNA and CDR2 SNTAGT. This CDR3 has 14 residues. In DNA form, the CDR3 reads TGTGCCAGCAGTGAACAACCGATAAACACTGAAGCTTTCTTT. Protein sequence: CASSEQPINTEAFF.

This chain links TRBV4-1 with TRBJ1-5; TRBD1 aligns across 8 bases. Germline CDR1 and CDR2: MGHRA and YSYEKL. Unmatched junction bases numbered 4, after V lost 4 bases and J lost 2 bases. The CDR3 consists of 15 residues. The CDR3 region has the DNA TGCGCCAGCAGCCTCGGACAGGGTGGCAATCAGCCCCAGCATTTT. Amino acid sequence: CASSLGQGGNQPQHF.

This chain joins TRBV27 and TRBJ1-2; D is perhaps TRBD1 (6 bases). The CDR3 loop spans 14 amino acids. Trimming cost V 4 bases and J 2 bases, with 11 bases left between them. Germline loops: CDR1 MNHEY, CDR2 SMNVEV (reference sequence). CDR3 DNA sequence: TGTGCCAGCAGTTACAGGGATCCCAACTATGGCTACACCTTC. This sequence encodes CASSYRDPNYGYTF.

The chain employs TRBV4-2 and TRBJ2-3; 8 bases fit TRBD2. V was clipped by 0 bases and J by 0 bases; unmatched bases: 11. The CDR3 loop spans 19 amino acids. CDR1 LGHNA and CDR2 YNFKEQ come from the germline V gene. The DNA for the CDR3 is TGTGCCAGCAGCCAAGATGAGGGCCTAGCGGGTCCGAGCACAGATACGCAGTATTTT. Its translation: CASSQDEGLAGPSTDTQYF.

The DNA of the CDR3 is TGTGCCAGCTCACTACCACCGGGACAGGGAAACACCATATATTTT. It encodes CASSLPPGQGNTIYF. The genes are TRBV18 and TRBJ1-3; 7 nucleotides line up with TRBD1. V shed 4 bases, J shed 4 bases, and the junction held 7 bases outside the gene matches. Germline CDR1 and CDR2: KGHSH and LQKENI. CDR3 length: 15 amino acids. Filled out from reference TRBV18 and TRBJ1-3, the complete variable domain reads NAGVMQNPRHLVRRRGQEARLRCSPMKGHSHVYWYRQLPEEGLKFMVYLQKENIIDESGMPKERFSAEFPKEGPSILRIQQVVRGDSAAYFCASSLPPGQGNTIYFGEGSWLTVV.

This chain joins TRBV2 and TRBJ2-5, with 13 bases aligning to TRBD2. The CDR3 extends over 18 amino acids. The germline gives CDR1 SNHLY, CDR2 FYNNEI. V trimming: 6 bases; J trimming: 1 base; junction bases outside the gene matches: 11. The CDR3 DNA follows: TGTGCCAGCAGCCGACTAGCGGGGGGCCTTGGTGCCCAAGAGACCCAGTACTTC. It encodes CASSRLAGGLGAQETQYF.

The rearrangement joins TRBV4-2 to TRBJ2-1; D perhaps matches TRBD2 (7 bases). The V end was cut by 4 bases, the J end by 0 bases, with 13 bases between. CDR1 and CDR2 (germline): LGHNA, YNFKEQ. The CDR3 length is 16 residues. The CDR3 sequence is CASSRAGAGSYNEQFF. CDR3 nucleotides: TGTGCCAGCAGCCGTGCGGGGGCTGGCTCCTACAATGAGCAGTTCTTC.

The chain links TRBV7-8 to TRBJ2-3; no clear D gene. The CDR3 is 11 amino acids. V was clipped by 5 bases and J by 6 bases, with 6 bases between them. CDR1 and CDR2 from the germline V gene are SGHVS and FQNEAQ. DNA of the CDR3: TGTGCCAGCAGCCGTCGGGATACGCAGTATTTT. Translation gives CASSRRDTQYF.

V and J are TRBV28 and TRBJ1-2; 8 bases map to TRBD1. V lost 6 bases to trimming and J lost 8 bases; unmatched junction nucleotides: 14. In germline, CDR1 is MDHEN, CDR2 SYDVKM. The CDR3 spans 15 residues. The CDR3 spells CASSRDRGALRGYTF. As DNA, the CDR3 is TGTGCCAGCAGCCGCGACAGGGGTGCGCTAAGGGGCTACACCTTC.

The V gene is TRBV28, the J gene TRBJ1-2; D possibly corresponds to TRBD1 (6 bases). Germline assignment: CDR1 MDHEN and CDR2 SYDVKM. The V end was cut by 3 bases, the J end by 10 bases, with 9 bases between. The CDR3 runs to 11 residues. The CDR3 protein is CASSFDRHYTF. The CDR3 DNA reads as TGTGCCAGCAGTTTTGACAGGCACTACACCTTC.

This rearrangement joins TRBV7-9 to TRBJ2-3, with 8 positions matching TRBD2. The CDR3 loop spans 16 amino acids. V lost 4 bases, J lost 2 bases, and 8 bases stayed unmatched. Germline lookup yields CDR1 SEHNR and CDR2 FQNEAQ (reference sequence). CDR3 sequence reads: CASSSPLAGPTDTQYF. CDR3 nucleotides: TGTGCCAGCAGCTCCCCGCTAGCGGGCCCCACAGATACGCAGTATTTT.

V is TRBV19 and J is TRBJ2-2, with TRBD1 identical over 9 bases. CDR3 length equals 15 residues. The germline V gene encodes CDR1 LNHDA and CDR2 SQIVND (reference sequence). Trimming at V came to 4 bases and at J to 7 bases, leaving 7 bases not matched to a gene. CDR3 nucleotide sequence: TGTGCCAGTAGTACGTACAGGGGGCAAAACGGGGAGCTGTTTTTT. The encoded protein is CASSTYRGQNGELFF.

CDR3 coding DNA: TGCGCCAGCAGCTTGGGGACAGGGGCCGATCAGCCCCAGCATTTT. It is translated as CASSLGTGADQPQHF. This chain joins TRBV5-1 and TRBJ1-5; 9 bases fit TRBD1. Losses at the gene ends were 0 bases for V and 5 bases for J; bases not matched to a gene: 3. The germline gives CDR1 SGHRS, CDR2 YFSETQ. This CDR3 region has 15 residues.

This chain links TRBV7-9 with TRBJ1-2; 10 bases are shared with TRBD1. CDR1 SEHNR and CDR2 FQNEAQ come from the germline V gene (reference sequence). Losses at the gene ends were 5 bases for V and 6 bases for J; bases not matched to a gene: 6. The CDR3 has 14 residues. As DNA, the CDR3 is TGTGCCAGCAGCACAGACAGGGGGCGAGATGGCTACACCTTC. Protein sequence: CASSTDRGRDGYTF.

V usage is TRBV7-8 and J usage is TRBJ1-2, with D perhaps matching TRBD1 (5 bases). The V end was cut by 5 bases, the J end by 6 bases, with 13 bases between. The CDR3 extends over 13 amino acids. The germline gives CDR1 SGHVS, CDR2 FQNEAQ. The CDR3 here is CASSPNWGDGYTF. The CDR3 DNA is TGTGCCAGCAGCCCGAATTGGGGGGATGGCTACACCTTC.

This clone is a singleton in its sample. The genes are TRBV5-1 and TRBJ1-2, with D perhaps TRBD1 (6 bases). Per the germline V gene, CDR1 is SGHRS and CDR2 is YFSETQ. Trimming took 0 bases from V and 7 from J, leaving 19 bases between them. The CDR3 spans 16 residues. DNA for the CDR3: TGCGCCAGCAGCTTGGATACCGGACAGTTGACCCGTGGCTACACCTTC. Residues: CASSLDTGQLTRGYTF.

The rearrangement joins TRBV11-2 to TRBJ1-6, with 12 positions matching TRBD1. The junction had 13 bases not matched to a gene; V was cut back by 3 bases and J by 10 bases. CDR1 SGHAT and CDR2 FQNNGV come from the germline V gene. CDR3 size: 18 residues. The CDR3 DNA sequence: TGTGCCAGCAGCTTTCCCTGGGGACAGGGGGCAGCGGGGTCACCCCTCCACTTT. This codes for CASSFPWGQGAAGSPLHF.

The gene calls are TRBV5-4 and TRBJ2-5; D is uncertain. This CDR3 comprises 13 residues. CDR1 and CDR2 from the germline V gene are SGHNT and YYREEE (reference sequence). Trimming removed 1 base from V and 3 bases from J, with 7 bases in between. The chain's CDR3 is CASSLNAEETQYF. The CDR3 DNA reads TGTGCCAGCAGCTTGAATGCGGAAGAGACCCAGTACTTC. The whole variable domain, filled in from reference TRBV5-4 and TRBJ2-5, reads ETGVTQSPTHLIKTRGQQVTLRCSSQSGHNTVSWYQQALGQGPQFIFQYYREEENGRGNFPPRFSGLQFPNYSSELNVNALELDDSALYLCASSLNAEETQYFGPGTRLLVL.

This rearrangement joins TRBV21-1 to TRBJ2-3; TRBD2 reflects the table's D call only, with no check against the DNA. TRBV21-1 is a pseudogene. The CDR3 loop spans 14 amino acids. The CDR3 reads CASSTSGGTDTQYF. CDR3 in DNA: TGTGCCAGCAGTACTAGCGGGGGAACAGATACGCAGTATTTT.

The chain links TRBV27 to TRBJ1-1, with 7 bases fitting TRBD1. The CDR3 contains 13 residues. Germline trimming cut 3 bases from V and 4 bases from J; bases unmatched to any gene: 2. Germline V gene lookup returns CDR1 MNHEY and CDR2 SMNVEV (reference sequence). This CDR3 is CASSFDRATEAFF. The CDR3 region has the DNA TGTGCCAGCAGTTTCGACAGGGCCACTGAAGCTTTCTTT.